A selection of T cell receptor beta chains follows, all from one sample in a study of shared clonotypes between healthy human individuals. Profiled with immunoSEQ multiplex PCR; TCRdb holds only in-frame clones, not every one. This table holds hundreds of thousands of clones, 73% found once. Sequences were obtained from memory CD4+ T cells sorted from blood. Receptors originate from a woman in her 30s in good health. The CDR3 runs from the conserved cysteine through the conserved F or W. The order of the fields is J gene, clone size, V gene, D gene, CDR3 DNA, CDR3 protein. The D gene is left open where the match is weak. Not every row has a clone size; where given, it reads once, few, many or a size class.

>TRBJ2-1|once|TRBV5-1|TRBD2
TGCGCCAGCAGCTTTACTAGCGGCACCAATGAGCAGTTCTTC
CASSFTSGTNEQFF
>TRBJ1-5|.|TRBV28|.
TGTGCCAGCAGTCCGAGGACGTTAAATCAGCCCCAGCATTTT
CASSPRTLNQPQHF
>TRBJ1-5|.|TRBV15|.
TGTGCCACCAGCAGTCGACAGACCAATCAGCCCCAGCATTTT
CATSSRQTNQPQHF
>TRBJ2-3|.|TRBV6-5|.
TGTGCCAGCTCCGGTAGCACAGATACGCAGTATTTT
CASSGSTDTQYF
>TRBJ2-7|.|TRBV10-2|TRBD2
TGCGCCGCTCTAGCGGACTCCTACGAGCAGTACTTC
CAALADSYEQYF
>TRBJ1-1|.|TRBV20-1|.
TGCAGTGCAACCGACACCCTTGAAGCTTTCTTT
CSATDTLEAFF
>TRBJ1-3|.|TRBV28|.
TGTGCCAGCAGGCTCACTTCTTTCATGGACACCATATATTTT
CASRLTSFMDTIYF
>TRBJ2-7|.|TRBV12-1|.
TGTGCCAGCAGCCCGACGGGGCTAGCGTTGTACGAGCAGTACTTC
CASSPTGLALYEQYF
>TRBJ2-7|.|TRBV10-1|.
TGCGCCAGCAGTGAAGGGACCCTCTACGAGCAGTACTTC
CASSEGTLYEQYF
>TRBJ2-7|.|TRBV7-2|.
TGTGCCAGCAGCTCAGGACTCCTCGAGCAGTACTTC
CASSSGLLEQYF
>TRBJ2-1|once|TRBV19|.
TGTGCCAGTAGTATTCCGGGGGGCGATGAGCAGTTCTTC
CASSIPGGDEQFF
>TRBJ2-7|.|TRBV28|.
TGTGCCAGCACGGACTGGAGGGACGAGCAGTACTTC
CASTDWRDEQYF
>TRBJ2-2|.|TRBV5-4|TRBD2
TGTGCCAGCAGCTTGGCCGGGACTAGCCTAACCGGGGAGCTGTTTTTT
CASSLAGTSLTGELFF
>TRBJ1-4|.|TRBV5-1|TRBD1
TGCGCCAGCAGCCACGGGACAGGGGTCGAAAAACTGTTTTTT
CASSHGTGVEKLFF
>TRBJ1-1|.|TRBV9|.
TGTGCCAGCAGCGTAGAAGGGGTTATGAACACTGAAGCTTTCTTT
CASSVEGVMNTEAFF
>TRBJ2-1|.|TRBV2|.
TGTGCCAGCAGTGAAACTAGCTACAATGAGCAGTTCTTC
CASSETSYNEQFF
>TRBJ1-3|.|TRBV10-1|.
TGCGCCAGCAGTGAAGGACGGATGTACTCTGGAAACACCATATATTTT
CASSEGRMYSGNTIYF
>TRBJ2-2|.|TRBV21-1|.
TGTGCCATGACGACTAGCAGAAACACCGGGGAGCTGTTTTTT
CAMTTSRNTGELFF
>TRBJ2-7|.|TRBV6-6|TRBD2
TGTGCCAGCAGTCAGCCCGGGACTAGCGGGGACGAGCAGTACTTC
CASSQPGTSGDEQYF
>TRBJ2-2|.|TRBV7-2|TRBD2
TGTGCCGGACCGGGACTAGCGGGAGGGCCGAGGACCGGGGAGCTGTTTTTT
CAGPGLAGGPRTGELFF
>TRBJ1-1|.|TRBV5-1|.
TGCGCCAGCAGCTTTTTTATGAACACTGAAGCTTTCTTT
CASSFFMNTEAFF
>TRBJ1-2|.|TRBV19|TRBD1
TGTGCCAGTAACCCCAGGGGGTCTACTTCCTATGGCTACACCTTC
CASNPRGSTSYGYTF